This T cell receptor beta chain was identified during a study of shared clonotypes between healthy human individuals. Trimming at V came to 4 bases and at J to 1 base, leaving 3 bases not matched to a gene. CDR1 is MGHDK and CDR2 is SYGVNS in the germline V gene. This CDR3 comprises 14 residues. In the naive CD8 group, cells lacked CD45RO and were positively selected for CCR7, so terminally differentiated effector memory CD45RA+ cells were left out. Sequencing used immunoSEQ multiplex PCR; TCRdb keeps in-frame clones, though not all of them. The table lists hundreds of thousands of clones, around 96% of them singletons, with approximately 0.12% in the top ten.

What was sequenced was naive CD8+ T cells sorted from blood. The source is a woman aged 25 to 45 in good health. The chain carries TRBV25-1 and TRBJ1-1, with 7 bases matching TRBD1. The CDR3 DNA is TGTGCCAGCAGTGCAGGGGGGGCGAACACTGAAGCTTTCTTT. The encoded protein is CASSAGGANTEAFF.